Following are 13 T cell receptor beta chains from one sample sequenced in a study of blood T cells in healthy people across ages. Sample-barcoded 5' priming and a J-beta primer mix drove a second PCR of roughly 6 to 12 cycles. Each CDR3 protein gets one entry after TCRdb re-called the 5' RACE reads with MiXCR. The sample includes about 810,000 distinct CDR3 sequences, 30% to 45% of them seen just once. The sequencing input was blood. The receptor source for this set is a man younger than 35 in good health.

In this sample, this clonotype turned up many times. V gene TRBV20-1 combines with J gene TRBJ1-1; TRBD1 agrees at 7 bases. The CDR3 is made up of 18 amino acids. After removal of 2 bases from V and 1 base from J, the junction contained 16 bases not matched to a gene. From germline, CDR1 is DFQATT and CDR2 SNEGSKA (reference sequence). CDR3 DNA: TGCAGTGCTAGACCCCCGGCCGACAGGGTTCGGTCGAACACTGAAGCTTTCTTT. Its protein is CSARPPADRVRSNTEAFF.

This clonotype was detected a few times. V and J are TRBV2 and TRBJ2-3; no definite D call. V lost 2 bases and J 2 bases, leaving 11 bases between the germline ends. Germline V gene data show CDR1 as SNHLY and CDR2 as FYNNEI. This CDR3 is 15 amino acids long. The CDR3 coding sequence is TGTGCCAGCAGTGAAAGGGAACATTACACAGATACGCAGTATTTT. The encoded protein is CASSEREHYTDTQYF.

This clonotype was seen only a few times. The chain combines TRBV4-1 with TRBJ1-5; TRBD1 matches at 7 bases. Germline CDR1 reads MGHRA; CDR2 reads YSYEKL. J lost 7 bases, V lost 0 bases, and 3 bases had no gene match. This CDR3 contains 14 residues. DNA of the CDR3: TGCGCCAGCAGCCAAGAACAGGGGAGGCAGCCCCAGCATTTT. It encodes CASSQEQGRQPQHF.

This clonotype was found many times. The chain is built from TRBV29-1 and TRBJ2-7; a weak D match, TRBD1 (5 bases). Germline assignment: CDR1 SQVTM and CDR2 ANQGSEA. CDR3 size: 13 residues. V was clipped by 8 bases and J by 0 bases, with 14 bases between them. The CDR3 sequence is CSIVSGCSYEQYF. For the CDR3, the DNA is TGCAGCATTGTTTCAGGGTGCTCCTACGAGCAGTACTTC.

This clonotype was detected ten times or more. The rearrangement links TRBV25-1 to TRBJ2-7; D uncertain. The CDR3 is 10 residues long. CDR1 and CDR2 from the germline V gene are MGHDK and SYGVNS. Trimming removed 11 bases from V and 5 bases from J, with 10 bases in between. CDR3 amino acids: CAGKLHEQYF. The CDR3 nucleotides read TGTGCCGGTAAACTTCACGAGCAGTACTTC.

The V and J genes are TRBV30 and TRBJ2-7; D call uncertain. The CDR3 is 13 amino acids. Trimming shortened V by 3 bases and J by 4 bases, and 13 bases separated the two germline ends. The V gene's germline CDR1 is GTSNPN and CDR2 SVGIG (reference sequence). CDR3 sequence (DNA): TGTGCCTGGAGCCCAAGACAACCTTACGAGCAGTACTTC. Its protein product is CAWSPRQPYEQYF.

J is TRBJ1-2 and V is TRBV5-1, with D possibly matching TRBD1 (5 bases). This CDR3 has 14 residues. Trimming left V 1 base short and J 6 bases short, with 13 bases between. Germline CDR1 SGHRS, CDR2 YFSETQ. The CDR3 nucleotides are TGCGCCAGCAGCTTGCTAGGGACGGCGGATGGCTACACCTTC. This encodes CASSLLGTADGYTF.

CDR3 protein: CASSVVGGDTDTQYF. In nucleotides, the CDR3 is TGTGCCAGCAGCGTAGTGGGGGGCGACACAGATACGCAGTATTTT. The chain links TRBV9 to TRBJ2-3; tentatively, D is TRBD1 or TRBD2 (6 bases each). The CDR3 consists of 15 residues. Trimming left V 0 bases short and J 2 bases short, with 10 bases between. CDR1 is SGDLS and CDR2 is YYNGEE in the germline V gene.

Concerning this clonotype itself: A much larger clone differs by one base, so this may be a read error. The J gene is TRBJ1-2, the V gene TRBV6-6; 9 nucleotides match TRBD1. The V gene's germline CDR1 is MNHNY and CDR2 SVGAGI (reference sequence). The CDR3 has 16 residues. The chain's CDR3 is CASSPLGQGTNYGHTF. CDR3 nucleotides: TGTGCCAGCAGCCCTCTTGGACAGGGGACCAACTATGGCCACACCTTC.

The gene calls are TRBV20-1 and TRBJ2-3, with D perhaps matching TRBD1 (6 bases). CDR1 and CDR2 from the germline V gene are DFQATT and SNEGSKA (reference sequence). V was pared by 0 bases and J by 14 bases, with 15 bases between. The CDR3 has 12 amino acids. The CDR3: CSARDGTGRRYF. CDR3 DNA sequence: TGCAGTGCTAGAGATGGCACAGGGCGAAGGTATTTT.

This clonotype has more than one count but fewer than ten. This chain links TRBV7-2 with TRBJ1-1; the D gene is possibly TRBD1 (6 bases). CDR3 length equals 13 residues. Germline V gene data show CDR1 as SGHTA and CDR2 as FQGNSA. Trimming took 4 bases from V and 4 from J, leaving 10 bases between them. The CDR3 DNA reads TGTGCCAGCAGCTCCCCGGGGGCCACTGAAGCTTTCTTT. Residues: CASSSPGATEAFF.

This clonotype was seen once. This chain joins TRBV20-1 and TRBJ1-6; D is perhaps TRBD1 (6 bases). Germline V lookup: CDR1 DFQATT, CDR2 SNEGSKA (reference sequence). This CDR3 region has 11 residues. CDR3 loop: CNARGAATLHF. The CDR3 DNA reads TGCAATGCCAGGGGAGCCGCAACCCTCCACTTT.

With regard to this clonotype: A clone one base away is much larger, so this may be a read error. The rearrangement uses TRBV20-1 and TRBJ2-7; TRBD2 aligns across 13 bases. The CDR3 sequence is 16 residues long. The germline V gene has CDR1 DFQATT and CDR2 SNEGSKA (reference sequence). V was clipped by 3 bases and J by 7 bases; unmatched bases: 12. The CDR3 bases are TGCAGTGCTAGTGGGGGACTAGCGGGGAGACACAATGAGCAGTACTTC. Translated: CSASGGLAGRHNEQYF.